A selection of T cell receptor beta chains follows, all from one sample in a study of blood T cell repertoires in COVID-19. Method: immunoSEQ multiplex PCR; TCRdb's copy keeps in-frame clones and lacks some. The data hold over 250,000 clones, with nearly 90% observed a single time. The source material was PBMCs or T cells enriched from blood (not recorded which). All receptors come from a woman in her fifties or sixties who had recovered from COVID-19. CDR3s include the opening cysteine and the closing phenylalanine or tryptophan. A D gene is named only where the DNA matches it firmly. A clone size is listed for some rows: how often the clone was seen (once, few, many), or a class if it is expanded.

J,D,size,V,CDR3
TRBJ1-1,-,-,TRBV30,CAWSLGQNTEAFF
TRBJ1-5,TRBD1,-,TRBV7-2,CASSLRATGTSNQPQHF
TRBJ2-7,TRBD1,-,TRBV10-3,CAIRKPTGGEQYF
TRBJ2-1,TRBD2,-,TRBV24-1,CATSDVIPNPSLAERNEQFF
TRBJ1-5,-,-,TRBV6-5,CASSYSAAQEQPQHF
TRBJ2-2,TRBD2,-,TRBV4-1,CASSQGRDGRITGELFF
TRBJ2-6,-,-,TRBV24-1,CATRRRSGANVLTF
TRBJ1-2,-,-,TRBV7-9,CASSLVGGFGYTF
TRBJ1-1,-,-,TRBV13,CASSATGTEAFF
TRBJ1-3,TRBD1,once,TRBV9,CASSPRDRGENTIYF
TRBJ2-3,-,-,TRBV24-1,CATSDPTRGKGTDTQYF
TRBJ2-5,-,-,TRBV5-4,CASSGRGLGETQYF
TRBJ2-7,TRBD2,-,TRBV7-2,CASSLGEREGYYEQYF
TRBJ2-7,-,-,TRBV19,CAGTVHPCIRSKYF
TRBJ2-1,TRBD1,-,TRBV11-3,CASSLGKTGTGVNEQFF
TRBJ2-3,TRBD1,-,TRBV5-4,CASSLALGQGLGTQYF
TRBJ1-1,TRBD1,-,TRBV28,CASSSGQGNTEAFF
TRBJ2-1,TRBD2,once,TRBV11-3,CASSTYSGSAKVYEQFF
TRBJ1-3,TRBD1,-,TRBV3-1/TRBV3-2,CASSQWTGVGHTIYF
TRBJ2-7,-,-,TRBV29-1,CSAGSRKGEQYF
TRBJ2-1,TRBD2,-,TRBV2,CASSEGLAGAREFF
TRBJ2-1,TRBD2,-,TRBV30,CAWSVGAGVNEQFF
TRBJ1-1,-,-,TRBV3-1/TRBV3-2,CASSQGGVGAQAFF
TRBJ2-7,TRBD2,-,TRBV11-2,CASWPGLAGVEQYF
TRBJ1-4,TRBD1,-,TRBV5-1,CASSLGTGGEKLFF
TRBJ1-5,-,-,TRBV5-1,CASSPGGVGSNQPQHF